This T cell receptor (beta chain) is drawn from a study of T cells in Graves' hyperthyroidism and ophthalmopathy. Study-wide points: Most clonotypes that expanded in the thyroid above 0.001 also showed up in blood.

Ten or more counts support this clonotype. The antigen is not known. The CDR3 runs to 15 residues. V was trimmed by 7 bases and J by 1 base, leaving 14 bases between them. Germline values: CDR1 MDHEN, CDR2 SYDVKM. Amplification of TCR beta CDR3 regions was performed using RNA transcripts as template. Carried out on the TCR CDR3, a first-round RT-PCR used the HTBI primer set. One entry per CDR3 protein, called by TCRdb with MiXCR from the multiplex PCR reads. The sample holds about 610,000 distinct CDR3 sequences, around 16% seen once. The material sequenced was blood. The clonotype comes from a middle-aged woman with Graves' ophthalmopathy. This chain connects TRBV28 to TRBJ2-1; D is perhaps TRBD2 (5 bases). The CDR3: CASNLRGGSYNEQFF. In nucleotides, the CDR3 is TGTGCCAGCAACCTGCGCGGCGGGTCCTACAATGAGCAGTTCTTC.